Listed below are T cell receptor beta chains from one sample, sequenced in a study of blood T cell repertoires in COVID-19. TCRdb's table, derived via immunoSEQ multiplex PCR, lists solely in-frame clones and lacks some. The data contain over 200,000 clones, 75% to 90% of them singletons. The sequenced sample was PBMCs or T cells enriched from blood (not recorded which). The receptors originated from a woman between 25 and 40 years old who had been exposed to COVID-19. Each CDR3 is given with its conserved first and last residue. A D gene is named only where the DNA matches it firmly.

.,TRBV24-1,CATSGARGQETQYF
.,TRBV11-2,CASSLPGVMNTEAFF
.,TRBV12-5,CASGADSNTEAFF
.,TRBV3-1/TRBV3-2,CASSVGRGPSYEQYF
.,TRBV11-2,CASSSSRGSTEAFF
.,TRBV19,CASSLSGPRGTGELFF
TRBD1,TRBV12-3/TRBV12-4,CASRGQEYNEQFF
TRBD2,TRBV11-3,CASSLRLAGYNEQFF
.,TRBV11-2,CASSPILHTQGNYGYTF
TRBD1,TRBV19,CASSIEDRTEAFF
.,TRBV5-4,CASSLRGTRADTQYF
TRBD2,TRBV7-9,CASSSTGGVYNEQFF
.,TRBV11-2,CASSLSWGWDKPYEQYF
TRBD2,TRBV7-9,CASSPLSGREYEQYF
TRBD1,TRBV6-5,CASTGGRPGPNEQYF
.,TRBV7-2,CASSLAGAPRNTIYF
TRBD1,TRBV27,CASSRQGAYEQYF
.,TRBV9,CASSVDRRKETQYF
.,TRBV11-3,CASSFGDFDNEQFF
.,TRBV5-5,CASSLGRSGDEAFF
TRBD2,TRBV7-8,CASSLGGGGVNIQYF
.,TRBV7-9,CASRDTASYEQYF
TRBD2,TRBV19,CASSTSGSRTGELFF
.,TRBV25-1,CASSEGGGTEAFF
TRBD2,TRBV20-1,CSASALAGGSDTQYF
TRBD1,TRBV18,CASSNLRTGGLVGANVLTF
TRBD1,TRBV9,CASSVGQESFTEAFF
TRBD1,TRBV7-9,CASSLTGDNQPQHF
TRBD1,TRBV5-4,CASSLAGTGVGNTIYF
.,TRBV18,CASSPWGEAYNEQFF
.,TRBV5-1,CASSLRTANTEAFF
TRBD1,TRBV5-1,CASSLGDSSYEQYF
TRBD1,TRBV11-1,CASSLEGAKTDTQYF
.,TRBV6-5,CASSYLPAGYNEQYF
.,TRBV5-1,CASSPGGTLEAFF
.,TRBV9,CASSVGDIGELFF
TRBD2,TRBV5-4,CASSLGGGGSDEQYF
TRBD1,TRBV9,CASTQGGGIGELFF
TRBD2,TRBV7-9,CASSLFSGRGSNEQFF
.,TRBV30,CAWGSSTGELFF
.,TRBV20-1,CSAPSGSEQYF
.,TRBV6-5,CASKSTAYGYTF
TRBD2,TRBV2,CASSPTSGSYNEQFF
.,TRBV7-2,CASSPGPNYGYTF
TRBD1,TRBV7-9,CASTTGVNTEAFF
.,TRBV29-1,CSVLAGRVTGELFF
TRBD1,TRBV28,CASSSYRGLVNTEAFF
.,TRBV4-1,CASSQSGSGFTEAFF
.,TRBV29-1,CSVGRDNTDTQYF
TRBD1,TRBV7-9,CASSLETGGDFGYTF
TRBD1,TRBV6-5,CASRDRKETEAFF
TRBD1,TRBV2,CASKGTGRSYEQYF
.,TRBV4-2,CASSQAGEAYNEQFF
.,TRBV19,CASREKGVNTEAFF
TRBD1,TRBV28,CASSVIQGNSNQPQHF
TRBD1,TRBV28,CASLGQTNTEAFF
.,TRBV30,CAEQGPWYGYTF
TRBD2,TRBV27,CASRKTSGNTGELFF
TRBD2,TRBV10-1,CASSEQGLAQETQYF
TRBD1,TRBV10-2,CASSDNRGTYEQYF